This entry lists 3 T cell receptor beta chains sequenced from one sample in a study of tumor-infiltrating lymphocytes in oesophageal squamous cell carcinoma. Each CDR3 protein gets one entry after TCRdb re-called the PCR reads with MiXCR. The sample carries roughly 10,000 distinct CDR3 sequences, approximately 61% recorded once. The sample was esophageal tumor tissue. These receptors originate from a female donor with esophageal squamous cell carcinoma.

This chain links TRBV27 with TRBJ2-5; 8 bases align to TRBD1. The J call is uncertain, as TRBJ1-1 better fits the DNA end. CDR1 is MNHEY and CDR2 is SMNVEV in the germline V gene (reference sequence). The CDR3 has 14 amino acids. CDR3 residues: CASSLDRGLSEAFF. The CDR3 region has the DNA TGTGCCAGCAGCCTCGACAGGGGACTCTCTGAAGCTTTCTTT.

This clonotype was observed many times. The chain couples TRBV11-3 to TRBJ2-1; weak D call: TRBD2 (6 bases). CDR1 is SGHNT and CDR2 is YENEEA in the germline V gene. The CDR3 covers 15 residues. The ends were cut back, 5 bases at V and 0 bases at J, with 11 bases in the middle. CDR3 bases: TGTGCCAGCAGCCGACTAGGGAGCTCCTACAATGAGCAGTTCTTC. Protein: CASSRLGSSYNEQFF.

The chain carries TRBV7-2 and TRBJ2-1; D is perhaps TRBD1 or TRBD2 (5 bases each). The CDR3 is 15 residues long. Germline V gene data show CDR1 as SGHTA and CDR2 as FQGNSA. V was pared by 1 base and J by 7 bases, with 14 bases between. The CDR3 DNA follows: TGTGCCAGCAGCTTAGGTGTGAGGGGCCAGAATGAGCAGTTCTTC. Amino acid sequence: CASSLGVRGQNEQFF.